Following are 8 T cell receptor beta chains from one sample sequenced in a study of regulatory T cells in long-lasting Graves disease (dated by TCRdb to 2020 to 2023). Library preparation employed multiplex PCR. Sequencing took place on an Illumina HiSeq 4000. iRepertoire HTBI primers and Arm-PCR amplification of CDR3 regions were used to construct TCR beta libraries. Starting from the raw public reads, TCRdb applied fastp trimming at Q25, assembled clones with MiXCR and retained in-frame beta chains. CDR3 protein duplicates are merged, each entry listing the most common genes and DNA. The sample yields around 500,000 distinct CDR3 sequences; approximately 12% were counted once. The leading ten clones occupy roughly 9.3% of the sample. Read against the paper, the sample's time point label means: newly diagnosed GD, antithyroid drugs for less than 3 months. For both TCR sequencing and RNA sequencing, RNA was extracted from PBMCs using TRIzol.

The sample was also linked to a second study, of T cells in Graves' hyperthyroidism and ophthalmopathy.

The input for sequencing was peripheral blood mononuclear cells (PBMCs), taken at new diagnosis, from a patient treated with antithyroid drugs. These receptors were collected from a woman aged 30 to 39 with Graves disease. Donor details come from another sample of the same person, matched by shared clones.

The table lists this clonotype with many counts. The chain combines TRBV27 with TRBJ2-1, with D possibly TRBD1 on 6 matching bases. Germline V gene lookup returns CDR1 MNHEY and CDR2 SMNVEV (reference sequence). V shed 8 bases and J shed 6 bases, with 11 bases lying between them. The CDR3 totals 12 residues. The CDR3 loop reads CASGDRLNEQFF. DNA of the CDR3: TGTGCCAGCGGAGACAGGCTCAATGAGCAGTTCTTC.

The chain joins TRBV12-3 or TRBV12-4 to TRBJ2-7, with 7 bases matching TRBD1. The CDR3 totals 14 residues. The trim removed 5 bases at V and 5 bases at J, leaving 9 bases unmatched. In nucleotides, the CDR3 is TGTGCCAGCAGTCCCACGGACAGGATCCACGAGCAGTACTTC. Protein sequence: CASSPTDRIHEQYF.

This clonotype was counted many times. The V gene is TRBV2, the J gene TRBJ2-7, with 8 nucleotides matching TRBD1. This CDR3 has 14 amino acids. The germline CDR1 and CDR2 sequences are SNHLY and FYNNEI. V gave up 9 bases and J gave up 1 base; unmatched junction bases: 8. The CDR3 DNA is TGTGCCAGGGGAAGGGACAGGCCTTCCTACGAGCAGTACTTC. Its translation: CARGRDRPSYEQYF.

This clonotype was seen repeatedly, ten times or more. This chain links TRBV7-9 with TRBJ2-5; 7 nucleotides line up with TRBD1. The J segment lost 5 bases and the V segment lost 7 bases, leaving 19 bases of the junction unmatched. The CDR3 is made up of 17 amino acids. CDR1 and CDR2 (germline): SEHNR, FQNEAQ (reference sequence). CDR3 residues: CASNSQGRAFSLETQYF. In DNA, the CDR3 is TGTGCCAGCAACTCACAGGGGAGAGCGTTCTCGTTGGAGACCCAGTACTTC.

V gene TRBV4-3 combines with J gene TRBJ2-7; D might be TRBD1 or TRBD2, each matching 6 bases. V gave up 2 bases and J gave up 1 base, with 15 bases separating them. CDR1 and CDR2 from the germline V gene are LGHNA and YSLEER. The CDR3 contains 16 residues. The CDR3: CASSQIGGPGSYEQYF. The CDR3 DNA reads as TGCGCCAGCAGCCAAATCGGGGGCCCGGGGTCCTACGAGCAGTACTTC.

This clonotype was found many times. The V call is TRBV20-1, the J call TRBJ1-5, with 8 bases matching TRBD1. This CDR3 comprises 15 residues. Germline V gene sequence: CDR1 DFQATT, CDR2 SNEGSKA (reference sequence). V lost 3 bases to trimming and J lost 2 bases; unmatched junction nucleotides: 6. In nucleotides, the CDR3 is TGCAGTGCTAGTTTCGGACAGGGTGGCAATCAGCCCCAGCATTTT. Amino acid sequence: CSASFGQGGNQPQHF.

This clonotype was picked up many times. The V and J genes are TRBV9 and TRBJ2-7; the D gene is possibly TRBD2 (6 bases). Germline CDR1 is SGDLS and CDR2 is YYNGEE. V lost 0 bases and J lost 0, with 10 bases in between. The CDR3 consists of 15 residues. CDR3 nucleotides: TGTGCCAGCAGCGTAGGAGATAGCGGCTCCTACGAGCAGTACTTC. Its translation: CASSVGDSGSYEQYF.

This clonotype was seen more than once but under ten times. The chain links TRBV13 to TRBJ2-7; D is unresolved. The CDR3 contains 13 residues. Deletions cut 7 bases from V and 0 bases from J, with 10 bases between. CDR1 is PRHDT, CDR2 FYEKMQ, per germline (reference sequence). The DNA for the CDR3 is TGTGCCAGCAAACGGGTGAGCTCCTACGAGCAGTACTTC. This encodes CASKRVSSYEQYF.